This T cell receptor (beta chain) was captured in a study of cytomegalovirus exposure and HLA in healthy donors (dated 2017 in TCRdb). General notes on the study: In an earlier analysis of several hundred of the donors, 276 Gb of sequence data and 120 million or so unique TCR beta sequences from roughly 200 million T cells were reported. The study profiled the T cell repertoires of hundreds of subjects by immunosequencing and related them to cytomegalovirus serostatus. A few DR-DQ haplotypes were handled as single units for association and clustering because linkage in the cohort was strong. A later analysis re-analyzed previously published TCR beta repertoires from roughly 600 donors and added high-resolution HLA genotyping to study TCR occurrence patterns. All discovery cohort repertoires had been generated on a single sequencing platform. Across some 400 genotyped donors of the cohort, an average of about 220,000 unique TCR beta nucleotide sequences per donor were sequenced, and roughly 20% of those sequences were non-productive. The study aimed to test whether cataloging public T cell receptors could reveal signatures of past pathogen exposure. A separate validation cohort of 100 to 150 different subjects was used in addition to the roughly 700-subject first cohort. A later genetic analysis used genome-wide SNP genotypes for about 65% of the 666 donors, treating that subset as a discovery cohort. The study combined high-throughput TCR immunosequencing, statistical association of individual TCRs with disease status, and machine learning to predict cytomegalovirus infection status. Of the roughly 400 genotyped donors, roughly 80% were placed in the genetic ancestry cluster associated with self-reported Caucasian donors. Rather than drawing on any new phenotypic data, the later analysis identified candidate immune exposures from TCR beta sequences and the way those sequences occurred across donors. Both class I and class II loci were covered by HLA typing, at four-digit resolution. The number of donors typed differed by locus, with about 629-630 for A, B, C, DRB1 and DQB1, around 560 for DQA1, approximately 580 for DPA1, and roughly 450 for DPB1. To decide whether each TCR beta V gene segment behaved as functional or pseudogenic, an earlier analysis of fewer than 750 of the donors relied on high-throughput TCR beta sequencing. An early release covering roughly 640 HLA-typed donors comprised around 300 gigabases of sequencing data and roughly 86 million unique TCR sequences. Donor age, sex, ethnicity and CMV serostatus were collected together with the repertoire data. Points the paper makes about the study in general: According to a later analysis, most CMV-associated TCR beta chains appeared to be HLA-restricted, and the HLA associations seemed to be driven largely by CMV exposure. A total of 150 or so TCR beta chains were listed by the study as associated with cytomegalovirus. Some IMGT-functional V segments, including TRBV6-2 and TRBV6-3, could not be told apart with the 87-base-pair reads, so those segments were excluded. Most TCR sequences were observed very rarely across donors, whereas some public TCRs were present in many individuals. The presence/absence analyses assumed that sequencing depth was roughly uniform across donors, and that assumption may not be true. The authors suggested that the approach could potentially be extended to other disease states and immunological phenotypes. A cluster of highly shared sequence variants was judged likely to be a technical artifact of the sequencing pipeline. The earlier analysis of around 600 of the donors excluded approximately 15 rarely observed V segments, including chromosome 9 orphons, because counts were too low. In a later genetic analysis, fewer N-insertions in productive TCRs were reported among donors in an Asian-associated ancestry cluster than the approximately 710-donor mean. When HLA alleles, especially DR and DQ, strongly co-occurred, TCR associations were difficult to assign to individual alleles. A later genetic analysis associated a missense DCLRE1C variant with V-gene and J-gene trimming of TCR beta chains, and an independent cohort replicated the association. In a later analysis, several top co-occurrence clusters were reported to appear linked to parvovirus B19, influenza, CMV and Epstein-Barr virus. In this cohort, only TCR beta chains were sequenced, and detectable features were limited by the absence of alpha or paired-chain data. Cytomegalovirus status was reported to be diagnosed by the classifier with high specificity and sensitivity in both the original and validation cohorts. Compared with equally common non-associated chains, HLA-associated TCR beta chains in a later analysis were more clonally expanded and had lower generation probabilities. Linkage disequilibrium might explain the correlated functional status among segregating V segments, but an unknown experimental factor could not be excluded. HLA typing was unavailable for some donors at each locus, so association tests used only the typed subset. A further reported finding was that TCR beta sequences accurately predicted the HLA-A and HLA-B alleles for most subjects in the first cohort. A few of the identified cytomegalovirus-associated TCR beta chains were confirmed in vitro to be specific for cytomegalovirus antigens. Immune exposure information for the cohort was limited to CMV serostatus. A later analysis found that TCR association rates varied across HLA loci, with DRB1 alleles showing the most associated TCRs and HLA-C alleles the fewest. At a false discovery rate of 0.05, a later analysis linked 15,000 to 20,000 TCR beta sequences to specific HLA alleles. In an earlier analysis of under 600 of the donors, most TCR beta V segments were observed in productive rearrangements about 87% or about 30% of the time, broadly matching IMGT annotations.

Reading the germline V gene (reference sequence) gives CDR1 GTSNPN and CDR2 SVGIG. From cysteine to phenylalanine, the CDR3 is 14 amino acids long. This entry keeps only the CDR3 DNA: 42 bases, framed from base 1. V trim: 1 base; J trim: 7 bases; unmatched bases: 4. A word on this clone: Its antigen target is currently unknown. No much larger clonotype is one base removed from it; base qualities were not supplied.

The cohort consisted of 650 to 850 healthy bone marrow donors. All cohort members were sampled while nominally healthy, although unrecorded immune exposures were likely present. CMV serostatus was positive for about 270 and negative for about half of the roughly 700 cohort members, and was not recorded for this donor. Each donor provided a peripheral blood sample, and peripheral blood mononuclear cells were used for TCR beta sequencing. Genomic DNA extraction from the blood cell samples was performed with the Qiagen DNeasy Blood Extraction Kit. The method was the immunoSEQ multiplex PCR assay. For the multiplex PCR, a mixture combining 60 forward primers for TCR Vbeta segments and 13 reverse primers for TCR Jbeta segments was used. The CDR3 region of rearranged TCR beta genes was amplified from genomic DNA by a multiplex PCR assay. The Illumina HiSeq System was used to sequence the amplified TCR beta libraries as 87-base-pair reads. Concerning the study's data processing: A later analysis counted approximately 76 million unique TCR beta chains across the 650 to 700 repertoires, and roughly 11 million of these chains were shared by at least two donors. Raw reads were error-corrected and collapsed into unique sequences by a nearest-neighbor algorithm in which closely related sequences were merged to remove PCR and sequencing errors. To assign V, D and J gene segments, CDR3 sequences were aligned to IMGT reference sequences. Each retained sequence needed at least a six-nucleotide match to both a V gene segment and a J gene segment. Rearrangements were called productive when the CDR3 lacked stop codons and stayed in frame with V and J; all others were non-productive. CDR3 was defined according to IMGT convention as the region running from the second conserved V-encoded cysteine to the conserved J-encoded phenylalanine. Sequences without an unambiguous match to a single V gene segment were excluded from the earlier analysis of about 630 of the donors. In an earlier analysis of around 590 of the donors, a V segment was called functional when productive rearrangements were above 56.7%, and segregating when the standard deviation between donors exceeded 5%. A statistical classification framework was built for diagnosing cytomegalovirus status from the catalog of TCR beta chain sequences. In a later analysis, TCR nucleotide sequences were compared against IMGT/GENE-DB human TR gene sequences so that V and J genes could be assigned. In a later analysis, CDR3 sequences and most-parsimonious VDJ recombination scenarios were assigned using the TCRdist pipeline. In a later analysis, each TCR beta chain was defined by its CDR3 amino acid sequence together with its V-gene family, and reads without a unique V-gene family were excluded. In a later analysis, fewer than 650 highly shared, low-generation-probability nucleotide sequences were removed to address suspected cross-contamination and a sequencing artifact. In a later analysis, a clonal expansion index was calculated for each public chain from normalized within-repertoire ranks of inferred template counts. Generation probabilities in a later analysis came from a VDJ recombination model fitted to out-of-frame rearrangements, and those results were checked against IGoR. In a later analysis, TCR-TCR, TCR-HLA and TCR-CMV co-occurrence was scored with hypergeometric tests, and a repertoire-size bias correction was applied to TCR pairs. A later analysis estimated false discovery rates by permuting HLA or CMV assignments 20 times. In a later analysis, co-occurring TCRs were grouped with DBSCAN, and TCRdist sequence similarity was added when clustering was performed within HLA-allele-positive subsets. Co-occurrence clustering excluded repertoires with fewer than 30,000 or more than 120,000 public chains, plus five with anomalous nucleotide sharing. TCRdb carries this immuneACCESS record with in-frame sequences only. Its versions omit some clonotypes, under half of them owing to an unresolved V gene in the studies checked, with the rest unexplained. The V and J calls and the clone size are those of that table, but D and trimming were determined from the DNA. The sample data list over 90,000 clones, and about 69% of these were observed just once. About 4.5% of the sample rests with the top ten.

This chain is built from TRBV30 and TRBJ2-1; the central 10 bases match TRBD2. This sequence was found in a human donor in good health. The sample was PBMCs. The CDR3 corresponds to CAWSAGTSENEQFF. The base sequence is TGTGCCTGGAGTGCCGGGACTAGCGAGAATGAGCAGTTCTTC.